This T cell receptor (beta chain) came from a study of T cells in Graves' hyperthyroidism and ophthalmopathy. Study-wide background: Peripheral blood was obtained at initial diagnosis, preceding any treatment. Study-level results: Ophthalmopathy cases were set apart from stable hyperthyroidism by a 13 V-J model.

CDR3 length equals 13 residues. V shed 5 bases and J shed 3 bases, with 13 bases lying between them. The germline gives CDR1 GTSNPN, CDR2 SVGIG (reference sequence). Using RNA transcripts as the source, TCR beta CDR3 regions were amplified. The TCR CDR3 was amplified in a first-round RT-PCR using the HTBI primer set. Each CDR3 protein is one row after TCRdb ran MiXCR on the multiplex PCR reads. The sample records around 400,000 distinct CDR3 sequences, less than 15% being singletons. This clonotype has a count of ten or more. Its antigen is currently unknown. The clonotype was recovered from a young woman with Graves' hyperthyroidism. Sequenced: blood. The chain combines TRBV30 with TRBJ1-1, with unresolved D. CDR3 loop: CAWEMSSDTEAFF. CDR3 in DNA: TGTGCCTGGGAGATGTCCAGCGACACTGAAGCTTTCTTT. The whole variable domain, remainder taken from reference TRBV30 and TRBJ1-1, is SQTIHQWPATLVQPVGSPLSLECTVEGTSNPNLYWYRQAAGRGLQLLFYSVGIGQISSEVPQNLSASRPQDRQFILSSKKLLLSDSGFYLCAWEMSSDTEAFFGQGTRLTVV.